This T cell receptor beta chain is from a study of blood T cell repertoires in COVID-19. The assay was immunoSEQ multiplex PCR, and TCRdb's table has in-frame clones only and misses some. Of a few hundred thousand clones in the sample, over 75% were seen once. The CDR3 sequence is 14 residues long. The V end was cut by 5 bases, the J end by 2 bases, with 13 bases between. Germline assignment: CDR1 SNHLY and CDR2 FYNNEI. Recruits, aged roughly 18 to 95 years, lived in 24 US areas. Donors in Cohort 3 who had recovered were those with two negative PCRs, healthcare professional clearance, or resolution of their symptoms.

The sample was PBMCs or T cells enriched from blood (not recorded which). This chain uses TRBV2 with TRBJ2-7, with a weak D call TRBD2 (5 bases). The source is a woman in her 30s who had recovered from COVID-19. CDR3 in amino acids: CASSTPGNPYEQYF. DNA for the CDR3: TGTGCCAGCAGTACCCCCGGGAACCCCTACGAGCAGTACTTC. Complete variable domain (other parts from reference TRBV2 and TRBJ2-7): EPEVTQTPSHQVTQMGQEVILRCVPISNHLYFYWYRQILGQKVEFLVSFYNNEISEKSEIFDDQFSVERPDGSNFTLKIRSTKLEDSAMYFCASSTPGNPYEQYFGPGTRLTVT.